This T cell receptor (beta chain) was retrieved from a study of long-term antiretroviral therapy in people with HIV. The CDR3 consists of 15 residues. The trim removed 1 base at V and 7 bases at J, leaving 7 bases unmatched. Germline V gene sequence: CDR1 SGHVS, CDR2 FQNEAQ. The authors ran the immunoSEQ assay, v3.0, at survey level. Sequenced by immunoSEQ multiplex PCR; TCRdb stores in-frame clones only, minus some. This sample has 30,000 to 35,000 clones; 70% to 90% occur once, and the top ten carry about 4%. About this clone itself: The antigen remains unidentified.

Overall study results and limits: Controls showed broader CDR3 length ranges than did the HIV repertoires. The study collected no data on ART adherence, viral resistance or therapy changes.

Sequencing used unsorted PBMCs, obtained 0.8 years before starting antiretroviral therapy. This chain uses TRBV7-8 with TRBJ2-1, with TRBD1 identical over 7 bases. This receptor was identified in a man between 18 and 29 years old with HIV. The CDR3 sequence is CASSLVRGPSNEQFF. The CDR3 nucleotides are TGTGCCAGCAGCTTAGTTAGGGGGCCTTCGAATGAGCAGTTCTTC.